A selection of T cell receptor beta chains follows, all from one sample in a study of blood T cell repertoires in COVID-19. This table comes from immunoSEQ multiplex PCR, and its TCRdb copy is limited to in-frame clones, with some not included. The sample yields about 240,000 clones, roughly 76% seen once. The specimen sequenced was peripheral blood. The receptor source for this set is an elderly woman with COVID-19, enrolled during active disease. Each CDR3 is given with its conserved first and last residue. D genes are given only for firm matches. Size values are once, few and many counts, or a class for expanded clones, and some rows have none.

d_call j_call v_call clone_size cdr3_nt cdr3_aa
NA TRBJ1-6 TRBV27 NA TGTGCCAGCAGTTTCCAGGGACCCCTCCACTTT CASSFQGPLHF
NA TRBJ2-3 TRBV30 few TGTGCCTGGAGGGCTAGCACAGATACGCAGTATTTT CAWRASTDTQYF
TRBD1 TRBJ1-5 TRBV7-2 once TGTGCCAGCAGTTTTGGACAGGGTAAAGGTCAGCCCCAGCATTTT CASSFGQGKGQPQHF
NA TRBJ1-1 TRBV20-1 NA TGCAGTGTTAGTCGGGACACGAACACTGAAGCTTTCTTT CSVSRDTNTEAFF
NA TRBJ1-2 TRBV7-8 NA TGTGCCAGCAGTTCCAACACCAAGGGGCATGGCTACACCTTC CASSSNTKGHGYTF
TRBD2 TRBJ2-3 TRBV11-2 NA TGTGCCAGCAGCTTAGTGTTTAGGACTAGCGGCACAGATACGCAGTATTTT CASSLVFRTSGTDTQYF
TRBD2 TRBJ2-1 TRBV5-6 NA TGTGCCAGCGGGAGGGCCCACAATGAGCAGTTCTTC CASGRAHNEQFF
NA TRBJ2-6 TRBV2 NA TGTGCCAGCAGTGCTAGACAGGTACCCCCCTCTGGGGCCAACGTCCTGACTTTC CASSARQVPPSGANVLTF
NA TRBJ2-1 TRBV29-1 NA TGCAGCGTTGACTTGGGGGCGGGAGAAGCTAACAATGAGCAGTTCTTC CSVDLGAGEANNEQFF
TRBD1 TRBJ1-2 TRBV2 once TGTGCCAGCAGTACGACAGGGGCTATTAGCTATGGCTACACCTTC CASSTTGAISYGYTF
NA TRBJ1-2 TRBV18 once TGTGCCAGCTCACCGGCTGGGCAGATAAACTATGGCTACACCTTC CASSPAGQINYGYTF
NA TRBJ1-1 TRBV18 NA TGTGCCAGCTCTCCCGGACAGAACACTGAAGCTTTCTTT CASSPGQNTEAFF
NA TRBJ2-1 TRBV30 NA TGTGCCTGGAGTGTACTTAGCGGCATATACAATGAGCAGTTCTTC CAWSVLSGIYNEQFF
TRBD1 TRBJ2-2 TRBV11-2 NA TGTGCCAGCAGGTTTAGACAGGGTTCCACCGGGGAGCTGTTTTTT CASRFRQGSTGELFF
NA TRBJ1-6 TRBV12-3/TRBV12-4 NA TGTGCCAGCAGTCCCGACAGTGGACCCCTCCACTTT CASSPDSGPLHF
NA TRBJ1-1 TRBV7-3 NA TGTGCCAGCAGCTTGGGGGCGCTTACTGAAGCTTTCTTT CASSLGALTEAFF
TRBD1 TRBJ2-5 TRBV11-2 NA TGTGCCAGCAGGCGACAGGGGGTCGGATCGGAGACCCAGTACTTC CASRRQGVGSETQYF
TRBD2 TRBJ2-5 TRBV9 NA TGTGCCAGCAGCGTAGGGGCTAGCGGCCTCCAAGAGACCCAGTACTTC CASSVGASGLQETQYF
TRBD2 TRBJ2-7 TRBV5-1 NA TGCGCCAGCAGCTTGGCGCCGGGGGGGAACGAGCAGTACTTC CASSLAPGGNEQYF
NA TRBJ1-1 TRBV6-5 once TGTGCCAGCAGTACTCGAGGGAACACTGAAGCTTTCTTT CASSTRGNTEAFF
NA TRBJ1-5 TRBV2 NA TGTGCCAGCAGTGAGCAGGGCCTTAGCAATCAGCCCCAGCATTTT CASSEQGLSNQPQHF
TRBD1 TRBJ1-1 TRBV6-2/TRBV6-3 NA TGTGCCAGCAGTTATTGGACAGGGGGCAGGACTGAAGCTTTCTTT CASSYWTGGRTEAFF
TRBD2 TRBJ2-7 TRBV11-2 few TGTGCCAGCAGCTTATTGAGCGGGAGGGGTGAGCAGTACTTC CASSLLSGRGEQYF
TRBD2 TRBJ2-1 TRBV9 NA TGTGCCAGCAGTCCTAGCGGTAGCTCCTACAATGAGCAGTTCTTC CASSPSGSSYNEQFF
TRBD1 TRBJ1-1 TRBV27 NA TGTGCCAGCAGTGCAAGACAGGGTCACCCTCTCTTGAACACTGAAGCTTTCTTT CASSARQGHPLLNTEAFF
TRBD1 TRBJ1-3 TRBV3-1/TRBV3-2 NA TGTGCCAGCAGCCTCGGGACAGGGGCTAACACCATATATTTT CASSLGTGANTIYF
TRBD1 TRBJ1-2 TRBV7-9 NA TGTGCCAGCAGCCATCGCCGGGACAGGACGATTTATGGCTACACCTTC CASSHRRDRTIYGYTF
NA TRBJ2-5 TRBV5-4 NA TGTGCCAGCAGCTTGGGCCTACAAGAGACCCAGTACTTC CASSLGLQETQYF
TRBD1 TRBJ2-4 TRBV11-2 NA TGTGCCAGCAGCTCCCGCCCCGGGACAGGAGGGAACATTCAGTACTTC CASSSRPGTGGNIQYF
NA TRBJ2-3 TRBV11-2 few TGTGCCAGCAGCTTATTAGCGTATCAAAGCACAGATACGCAGTATTTT CASSLLAYQSTDTQYF
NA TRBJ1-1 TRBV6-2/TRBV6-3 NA TGTGCCAGCAGCCTCTTGACTGAAGCTTTCTTT CASSLLTEAFF